This T cell receptor beta chain is drawn from a study of CD8 T cells in ankylosing spondylitis. This clonotype was picked up a small number of times. Its antigen remains unknown. Overall study results and limits: Clones tied to disease were said to be significantly enriched in matched ankylosing spondylitis synovial fluid. Ankylosing spondylitis blood appeared to carry a characteristic TCR beta motif of seven to nine highly homologous variants. Reactive arthritis synovial fluid and blood were previously reported to contain some motif variants.

MiXCR was run by TCRdb on the 5' RACE reads, yielding one entry per CDR3 protein. The data hold 200,000 to 250,000 distinct CDR3 sequences, with around 17% observed a single time. CDR3 length: 14 residues. Germline V gene data show CDR1 as MNHEY and CDR2 as SMNVEV (reference sequence). V shed 6 bases, J shed 7 bases, and the junction held 12 bases outside the gene matches. Sequenced input: blood, either unsorted or a sorted T cell fraction (not recorded which). V gene TRBV27 combines with J gene TRBJ2-7, with TRBD1 matching over 7 bases. This receptor was obtained from a male donor with ankylosing spondylitis. CDR3 in DNA: TGTGCCAGCAGGCAGGGGACAGCCGGTGTTGAGCAGTACTTC. Translation gives CASRQGTAGVEQYF.